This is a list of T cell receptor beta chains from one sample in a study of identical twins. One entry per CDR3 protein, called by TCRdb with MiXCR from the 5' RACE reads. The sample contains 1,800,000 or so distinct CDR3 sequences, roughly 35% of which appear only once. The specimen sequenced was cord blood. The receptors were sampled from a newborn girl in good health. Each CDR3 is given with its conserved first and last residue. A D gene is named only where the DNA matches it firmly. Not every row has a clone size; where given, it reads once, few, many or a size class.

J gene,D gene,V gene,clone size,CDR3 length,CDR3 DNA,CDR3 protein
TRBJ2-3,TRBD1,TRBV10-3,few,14,TGTGCCATCACTCCTACAGGGGGCACAGATACGCAGTATTTT,CAITPTGGTDTQYF
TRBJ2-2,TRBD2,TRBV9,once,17,TGTGCCAGCAGCGTAGGACTAGCGGGATCGAACACCGGGGAGCTGTTTTTT,CASSVGLAGSNTGELFF
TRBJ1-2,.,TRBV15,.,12,TGTGCCACCAGCAGAGATCGGGAGGGCTACACCTTC,CATSRDREGYTF
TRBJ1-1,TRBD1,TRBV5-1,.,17,TGCGCCAGCAGCCTCAGACCTACGAGGGGGCTGGGCACTGAAGCTTTCTTT,CASSLRPTRGLGTEAFF
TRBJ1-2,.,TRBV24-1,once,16,TGTGCCACCAGTGATTTGCCGAGCAGGGGCCCCTATGGCTACACCTTC,CATSDLPSRGPYGYTF
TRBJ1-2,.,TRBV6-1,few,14,TGTGCCAGCAGTGAAGGAGCAGCTTTCTATGGCTACACCTTC,CASSEGAAFYGYTF
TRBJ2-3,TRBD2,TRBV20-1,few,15,TGCAGTGCTAGAGATCCCAGCGGGAGGCCAGATACGCAGTATTTT,CSARDPSGRPDTQYF
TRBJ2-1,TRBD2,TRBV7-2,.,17,TGTGCCAGCAGCTTAGCACGCGCGGGAGCGGGGTGGGTTGAGCAGTTCTTC,CASSLARAGAGWVEQFF
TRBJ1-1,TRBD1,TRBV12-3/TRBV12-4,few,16,TGTGCCAGCAGTTTAACGGGACAGGGGGCGCGGACTGAAGCTTTCTTT,CASSLTGQGARTEAFF
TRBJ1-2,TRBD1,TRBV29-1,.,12,TGCAGCGTCAGGGGGACAGGCTATGGCTACACCTTC,CSVRGTGYGYTF
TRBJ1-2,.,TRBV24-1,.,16,TGTGCCACCAGTGATTTGGAGCCGGGCCCCCCGGATGGCTACACCTTC,CATSDLEPGPPDGYTF
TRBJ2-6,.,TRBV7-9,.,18,TGTGCCAGCAGCTTGTTCCGTCTTATCGGTACCGGGGCCAACGTCCTGACTTTC,CASSLFRLIGTGANVLTF
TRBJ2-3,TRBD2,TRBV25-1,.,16,TGTGCCAGCAGTGAAGCTCAGCGGGAGGGCACAGATACGCAGTATTTT,CASSEAQREGTDTQYF
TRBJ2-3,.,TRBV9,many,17,TGTGCCAGCAGCGTAGCTACGCACAGCATAACCTCAGATACGCAGTATTTT,CASSVATHSITSDTQYF
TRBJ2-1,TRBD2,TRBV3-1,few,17,TGTGCCAGCAGCCTCATTGCGGGACTAGCGTTTAACAATGAGCAGTTCTTC,CASSLIAGLAFNNEQFF
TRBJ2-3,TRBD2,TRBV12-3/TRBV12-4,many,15,TGTGCCAGCAGCCGTAGCGGGACTAGCACAGATACGCAGTATTTT,CASSRSGTSTDTQYF
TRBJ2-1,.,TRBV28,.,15,TGTGCCAGCAGTCAACCCCGGGAGACAAACAATGAGCAGTTCTTC,CASSQPRETNNEQFF
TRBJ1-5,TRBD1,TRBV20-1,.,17,TGCAGTGCTAGAGGTAAAGAGACAGGGGTTAGCAATCAGCCCCAGCATTTT,CSARGKETGVSNQPQHF
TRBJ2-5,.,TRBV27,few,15,TGTGCCAGCAGTTCAGCTACTAGGGGGGGCGAGACCCAGTACTTC,CASSSATRGGETQYF
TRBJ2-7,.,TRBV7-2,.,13,TGTGCCAGCAGTACGGGACTCCTCTACGAGCAGTACTTC,CASSTGLLYEQYF
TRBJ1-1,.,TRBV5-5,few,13,TGTGCCAGCAGCTCCCTTCCCGACACTGAAGCTTTCTTT,CASSSLPDTEAFF
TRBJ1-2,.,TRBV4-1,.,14,TGCGCCAGCAGCCAAGAGCCCCAGGGGAGGGGCTACACCTTC,CASSQEPQGRGYTF